This section outlines one TCR beta chain sequence together with its context. Its antigen is not known. The record originates from a study of beta chain features in type 1 diabetes. Findings and limits, study-wide: Type 1 diabetes patients had TCRB CDR3s that were shorter (moderately but significantly so) in all four CD4+ subsets.

Germline CDR1 reads SQVTM; CDR2 reads ANQGSEA. Trimming cost V 4 bases and J 8 bases, with 17 bases left between them. The CDR3 contains 13 residues. Expressed TCRB transcripts were sequenced, since all the RNA that had been isolated was reverse transcribed. There were approximately 3.7 million reads on average in the naive, central memory and regulatory T cell samples. Using immunoSEQ multiplex PCR, the repertoire was profiled, and TCRdb retains in-frame clones only, with some absent. Of approximately 250,000 clones in the sample, 16% were seen once. Sorting that relied on CD45RO/CCR7/CD25/CD127/CD95/CD27 yielded CD4+ naive, central memory, regulatory and stem cell-like memory cells.

The TCR sequence derives from a man aged 25-40 years with type 1 diabetes. This sequence joins TRBV29-1 and TRBJ1-1; no clear D gene. The sequenced sample was naive CD4+ T cells from blood. The DNA for the CDR3 is TGCAGCGTTGTGATACGATCTTCGGGGGAAGCTTTCTTT. Translation gives CSVVIRSSGEAFF.